The present TCR beta chain was sequenced within a study of OX40 agonist ivuxolimab in advanced cancers. Study-wide points: Normalized T-cell clonal expansion was also low in some nonresponders. Clonal expansion was among the lowest in partial responders at 0.1-3.0 mg/kg, especially CD8+.

Produced via immunoSEQ multiplex PCR; TCRdb's table is partial and in-frame only. The data show 45,000 to 50,000 clones, 79% seen once. Blood sampling was done at baseline, cycle 4 day 1, and cycle 7 day 1. This clone was detected only a few times. Antigen: not known. The sample was CD4+ or CD8+ T cells sorted from blood, taken in a trial of the OX40 agonist ivuxolimab. This TCR was recovered from an adult with an advanced solid tumor such as melanoma, head and neck, liver or kidney cancer.

CDR3 sequence (DNA): TGCGCCAGCAGCTCGTTCGGGGTCCCGAACACTGAAGCTTTCTTT. Translating it yields CASSSFGVPNTEAFF. V is TRBV5-1 and J is TRBJ1-1, with D uncertain. V lost 3 bases and J lost 1, with 13 bases in between. CDR1 is SGHRS, CDR2 YFSETQ, per germline. This CDR3 is built from 15 residues.